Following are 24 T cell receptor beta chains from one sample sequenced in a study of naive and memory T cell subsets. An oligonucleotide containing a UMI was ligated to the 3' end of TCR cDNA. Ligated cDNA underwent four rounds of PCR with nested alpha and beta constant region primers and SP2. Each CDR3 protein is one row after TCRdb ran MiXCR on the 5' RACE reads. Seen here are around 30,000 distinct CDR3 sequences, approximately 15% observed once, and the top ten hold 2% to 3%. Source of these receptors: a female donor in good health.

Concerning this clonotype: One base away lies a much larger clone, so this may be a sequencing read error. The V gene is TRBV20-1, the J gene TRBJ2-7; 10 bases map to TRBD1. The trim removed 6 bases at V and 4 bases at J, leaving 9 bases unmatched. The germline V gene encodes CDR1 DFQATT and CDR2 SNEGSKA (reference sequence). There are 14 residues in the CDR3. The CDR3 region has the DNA TGCAGTGCGCCTCTCCCGGGACAGGGGTACGAGCAGTACTTC. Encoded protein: CSAPLPGQGYEQYF.

CDR3 amino acids: CASSVGLGLVGYNEQFF. The CDR3 nucleotides are TGTGCCAGCAGCGTAGGTCTAGGGCTAGTTGGGTACAATGAGCAGTTCTTC. The V and J genes are TRBV9 and TRBJ2-1, with D hard to call. Germline V gene lookup returns CDR1 SGDLS and CDR2 YYNGEE. The CDR3 sequence is 17 residues long. V lost 0 bases and J 4 bases, leaving 17 bases between the germline ends.

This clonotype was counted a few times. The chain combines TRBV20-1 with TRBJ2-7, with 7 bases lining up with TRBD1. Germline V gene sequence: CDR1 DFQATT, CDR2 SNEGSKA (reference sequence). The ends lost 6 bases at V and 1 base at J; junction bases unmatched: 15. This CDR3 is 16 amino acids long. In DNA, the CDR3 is TGCAGTGCATACCCCCCAGGGGGAGTCTTATCCTACGAGCAGTACTTC. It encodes CSAYPPGGVLSYEQYF.

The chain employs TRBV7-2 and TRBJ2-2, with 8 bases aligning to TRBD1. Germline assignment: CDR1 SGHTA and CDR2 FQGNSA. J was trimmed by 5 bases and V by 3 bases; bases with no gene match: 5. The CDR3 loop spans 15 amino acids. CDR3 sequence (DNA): TGTGCCAGCAGCTTCCCGGGACAGGCAACCGGGGAGCTGTTTTTT. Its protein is CASSFPGQATGELFF. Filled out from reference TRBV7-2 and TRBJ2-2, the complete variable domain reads GAGVSQSPSNKVTEKGKDVELRCDPISGHTALYWYRQSLGQGLEFLIYFQGNSAPDKSGLPSDRFSAERTGGSVSTLTIQRTQQEDSAVYLCASSFPGQATGELFFGEGSRLTVL.

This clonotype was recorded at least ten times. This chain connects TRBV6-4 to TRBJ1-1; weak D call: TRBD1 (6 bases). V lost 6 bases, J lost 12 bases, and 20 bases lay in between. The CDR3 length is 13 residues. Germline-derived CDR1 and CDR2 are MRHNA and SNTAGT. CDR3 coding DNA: TGTGCCAGCAGCTCTACCCGAGGGGGGAGAACTTTCTTT. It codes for CASSSTRGGRTFF.

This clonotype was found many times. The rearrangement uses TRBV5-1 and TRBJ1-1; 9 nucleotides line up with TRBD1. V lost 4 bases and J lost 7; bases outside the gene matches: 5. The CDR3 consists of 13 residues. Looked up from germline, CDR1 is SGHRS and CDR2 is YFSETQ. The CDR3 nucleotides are TGCGCCAGCAGCCCCGGGACAGGGATTGAAGCTTTCTTT. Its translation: CASSPGTGIEAFF.

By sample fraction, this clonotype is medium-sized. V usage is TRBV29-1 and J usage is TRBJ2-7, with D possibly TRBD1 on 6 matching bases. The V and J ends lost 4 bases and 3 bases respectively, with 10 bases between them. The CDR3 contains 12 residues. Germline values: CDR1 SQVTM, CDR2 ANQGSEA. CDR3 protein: CSVGDTGYEQYF. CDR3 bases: TGCAGCGTTGGGGACACGGGCTACGAGCAGTACTTC.

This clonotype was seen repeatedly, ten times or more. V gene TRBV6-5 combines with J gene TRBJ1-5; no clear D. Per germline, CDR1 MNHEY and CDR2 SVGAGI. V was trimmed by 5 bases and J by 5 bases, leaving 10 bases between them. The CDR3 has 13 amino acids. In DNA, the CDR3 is TGTGCCAGCAGTGACCAACTTTATCAGCCCCAGCATTTT. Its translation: CASSDQLYQPQHF.

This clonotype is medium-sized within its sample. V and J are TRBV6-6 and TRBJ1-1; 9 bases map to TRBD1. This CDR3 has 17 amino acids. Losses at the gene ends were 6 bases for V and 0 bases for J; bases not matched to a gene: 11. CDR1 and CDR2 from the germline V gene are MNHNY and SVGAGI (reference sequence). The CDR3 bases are TGTGCCAGCAGCCGGGGGTGGGGACAGGGTGTGAACACTGAAGCTTTCTTT. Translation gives CASSRGWGQGVNTEAFF.

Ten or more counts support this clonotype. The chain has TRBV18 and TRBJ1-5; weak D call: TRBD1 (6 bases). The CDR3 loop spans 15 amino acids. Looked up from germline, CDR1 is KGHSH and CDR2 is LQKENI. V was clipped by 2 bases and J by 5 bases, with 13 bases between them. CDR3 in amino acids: CASSPYRGADQPQHF. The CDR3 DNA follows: TGTGCCAGCTCACCATACCGGGGGGCTGATCAGCCCCAGCATTTT. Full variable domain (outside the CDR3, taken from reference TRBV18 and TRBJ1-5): NAGVMQNPRHLVRRRGQEARLRCSPMKGHSHVYWYRQLPEEGLKFMVYLQKENIIDESGMPKERFSAEFPKEGPSILRIQQVVRGDSAAYFCASSPYRGADQPQHFGDGTRLSIL.

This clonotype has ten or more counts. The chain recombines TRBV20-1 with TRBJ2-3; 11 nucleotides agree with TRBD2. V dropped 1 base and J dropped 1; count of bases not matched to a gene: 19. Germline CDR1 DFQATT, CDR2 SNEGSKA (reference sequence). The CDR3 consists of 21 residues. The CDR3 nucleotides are TGCAGTGCTAGAGGGACTCCGGGACTAGCGGCCTCCAGGAAGCGCACAGATACGCAGTATTTT. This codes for CSARGTPGLAASRKRTDTQYF.

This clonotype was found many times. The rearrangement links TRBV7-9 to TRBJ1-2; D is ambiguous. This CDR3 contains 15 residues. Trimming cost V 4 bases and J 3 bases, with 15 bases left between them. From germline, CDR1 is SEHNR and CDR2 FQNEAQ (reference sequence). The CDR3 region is CASSSQTPVYYGYTF. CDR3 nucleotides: TGTGCCAGCAGCTCGCAGACACCGGTTTACTATGGCTACACCTTC.

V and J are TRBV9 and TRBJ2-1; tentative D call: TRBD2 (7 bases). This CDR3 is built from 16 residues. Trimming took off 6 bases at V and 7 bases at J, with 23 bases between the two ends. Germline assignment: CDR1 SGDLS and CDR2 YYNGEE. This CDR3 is CASTERGGQVGNEQFF. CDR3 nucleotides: TGTGCCAGCACAGAGAGGGGGGGGCAGGTCGGGAATGAGCAGTTCTTC.

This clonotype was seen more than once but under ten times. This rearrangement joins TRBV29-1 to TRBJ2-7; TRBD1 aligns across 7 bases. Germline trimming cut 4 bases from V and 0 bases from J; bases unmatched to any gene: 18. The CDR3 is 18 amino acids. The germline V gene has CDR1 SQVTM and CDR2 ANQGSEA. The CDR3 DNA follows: TGCAGCGTTGCCTCCTCCGGGGATAAGAAGGGGGCCTCCTACGAGCAGTACTTC. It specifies CSVASSGDKKGASYEQYF.

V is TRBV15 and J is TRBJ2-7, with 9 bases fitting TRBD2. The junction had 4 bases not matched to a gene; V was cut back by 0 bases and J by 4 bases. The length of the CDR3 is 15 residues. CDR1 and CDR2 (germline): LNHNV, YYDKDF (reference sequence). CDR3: CATSRERGGGYEQYF. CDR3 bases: TGTGCCACCAGCAGAGAGCGGGGGGGCGGGTACGAGCAGTACTTC.

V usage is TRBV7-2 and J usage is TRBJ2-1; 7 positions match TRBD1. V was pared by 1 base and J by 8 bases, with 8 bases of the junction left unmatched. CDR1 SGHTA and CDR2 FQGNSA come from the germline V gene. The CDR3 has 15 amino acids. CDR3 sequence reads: CASSLGGGCSDEQFF. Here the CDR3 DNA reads TGTGCCAGCAGCTTAGGAGGGGGCTGTAGCGATGAGCAGTTCTTC.

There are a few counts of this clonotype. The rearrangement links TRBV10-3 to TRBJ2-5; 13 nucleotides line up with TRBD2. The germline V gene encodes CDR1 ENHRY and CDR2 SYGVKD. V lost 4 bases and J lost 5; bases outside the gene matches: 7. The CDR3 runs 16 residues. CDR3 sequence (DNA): TGTGCCATCAGTGCTCGGACTAGCGGGGGCGGGGAGACCCAGTACTTC. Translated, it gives CAISARTSGGGETQYF.

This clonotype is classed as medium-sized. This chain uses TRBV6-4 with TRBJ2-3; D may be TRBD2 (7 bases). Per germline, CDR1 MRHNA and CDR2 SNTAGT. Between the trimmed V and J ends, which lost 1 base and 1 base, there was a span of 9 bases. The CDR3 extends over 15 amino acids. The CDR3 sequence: CASSDWGGGTDTQYF. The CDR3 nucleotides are TGTGCCAGCAGTGACTGGGGGGGCGGCACAGATACGCAGTATTTT.

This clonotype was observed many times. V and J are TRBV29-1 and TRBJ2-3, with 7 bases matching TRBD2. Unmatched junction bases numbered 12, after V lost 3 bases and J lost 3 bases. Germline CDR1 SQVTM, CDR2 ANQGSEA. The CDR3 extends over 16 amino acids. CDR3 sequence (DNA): TGCAGCGTTGATGGCGGGGGTGGATTAATGACAGATACGCAGTATTTT. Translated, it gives CSVDGGGGLMTDTQYF.

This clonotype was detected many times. In DNA form, the CDR3 reads TGTGCCAGCAGCTTGCAGGGGGAGGAGACCCAGTACTTC. Protein sequence: CASSLQGEETQYF. The genes are TRBV5-4 and TRBJ2-5, with 7 bases identical to TRBD1. Germline loops: CDR1 SGHNT, CDR2 YYREEE (reference sequence). Trimming removed 1 base from V and 5 bases from J; junction bases left unmatched: 2. The CDR3 length is 13 residues.

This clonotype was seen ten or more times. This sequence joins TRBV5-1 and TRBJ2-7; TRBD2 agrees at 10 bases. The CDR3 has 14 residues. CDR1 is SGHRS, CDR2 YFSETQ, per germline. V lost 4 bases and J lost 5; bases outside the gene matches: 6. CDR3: CASSPWTSGDEQYF. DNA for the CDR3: TGCGCCAGCAGCCCGTGGACTAGCGGAGACGAGCAGTACTTC.

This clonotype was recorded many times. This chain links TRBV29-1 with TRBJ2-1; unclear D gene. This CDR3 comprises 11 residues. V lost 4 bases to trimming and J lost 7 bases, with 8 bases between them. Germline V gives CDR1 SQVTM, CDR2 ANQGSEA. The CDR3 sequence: CSVAVGNEQFF. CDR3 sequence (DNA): TGCAGCGTTGCCGTTGGGAATGAGCAGTTCTTC.

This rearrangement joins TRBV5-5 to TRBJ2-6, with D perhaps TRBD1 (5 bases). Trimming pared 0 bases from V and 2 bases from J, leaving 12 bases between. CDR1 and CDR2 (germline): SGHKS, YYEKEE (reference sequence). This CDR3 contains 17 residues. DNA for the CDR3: TGTGCCAGCAGCTTGGGGTTGGCAGGGACTGGGGCCAACGTCCTGACTTTC. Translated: CASSLGLAGTGANVLTF.

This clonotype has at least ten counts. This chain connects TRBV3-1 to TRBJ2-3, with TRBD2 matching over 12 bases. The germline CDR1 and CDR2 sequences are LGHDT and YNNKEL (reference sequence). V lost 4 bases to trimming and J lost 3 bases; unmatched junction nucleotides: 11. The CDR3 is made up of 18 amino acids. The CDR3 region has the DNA TGTGCCAGCAGCCCTCCGGGACTAGCGGGTCCGGGGACAGATACGCAGTATTTT. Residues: CASSPPGLAGPGTDTQYF.